This TCR beta chain was sequenced for a study of blood T cell repertoires in COVID-19. About the study: Donors in the United States, Italy and Spain gave samples during acute or convalescent COVID-19.

Trimming took off 5 bases at V and 3 bases at J, with 13 bases between the two ends. The CDR3 loop spans 14 amino acids. The V gene's germline CDR1 is MNHEY and CDR2 SVGAGI. Sequencing used immunoSEQ multiplex PCR; TCRdb keeps in-frame clones, though not all of them. Here the sample spans about 310,000 clones, about nine tenths being singletons. This clonotype was sampled from a man aged 50-60 years with active or convalescent COVID-19. Input material: peripheral blood. V is TRBV6-5 and J is TRBJ1-1, with D tentatively TRBD1 (5 bases). The CDR3 sequence: CASSRQRRDTEAFF. The CDR3, as DNA: TGTGCCAGCAGTAGACAGAGACGGGACACTGAAGCTTTCTTT.